A single sample gave rise to the 28 T cell receptor beta chains below, sequenced in a study of blood T cell repertoires in COVID-19. Profiled with immunoSEQ multiplex PCR; TCRdb holds only in-frame clones, not every one. The table records some 170,000 clones, 82% of them present only once. Input material: peripheral blood. The receptors derive from a woman in her 70s with acute or convalescent COVID-19.

The chain couples TRBV28 to TRBJ2-5; the D gene is possibly TRBD2 (5 bases). Per the germline V gene, CDR1 is MDHEN and CDR2 is SYDVKM. The CDR3 has 13 amino acids. V dropped 7 bases and J dropped 4 bases, with 13 bases sitting between them. CDR3 coding DNA: TGTGCCAGCACTCTTAGCGCGTCAGAGACCCAGTACTTC. This gives the protein CASTLSASETQYF. Full variable domain (missing parts from reference TRBV28 and TRBJ2-5): DVKVTQSSRYLVKRTGEKVFLECVQDMDHENMFWYRQDPGLGLRLIYFSYDVKMKEKGDIPEGYSVSREKKERFSLILESASTNQTSMYLCASTLSASETQYFGPGTRLLVL.

This CDR3 is CASSFGGQGGQPQHF. DNA of the CDR3: TGTGCCAGCAGCTTTGGGGGACAGGGAGGTCAGCCCCAGCATTTT. The chain carries TRBV5-4 and TRBJ1-5, with 9 bases matching TRBD1. The CDR3 length is 15 residues. With V trimmed by 2 bases and J by 6 bases, 6 bases remained unmatched. CDR1 and CDR2 from the germline V gene are SGHNT and YYREEE (reference sequence).

The gene calls are TRBV30 and TRBJ1-1, with D possibly TRBD1 on 6 matching bases. The CDR3 contains 13 residues. Germline V gene lookup returns CDR1 GTSNPN and CDR2 SVGIG (reference sequence). Deletions cut 2 bases from V and 7 bases from J, with 14 bases between. CDR3 in DNA: TGTGCCTGGAGTATCCCCCAGGACAGTGAAGCTTTCTTT. It is translated as CAWSIPQDSEAFF.

The chain links TRBV5-1 to TRBJ2-2; tentative D call: TRBD1 (6 bases). The V end lost 4 bases, the J end lost 2 bases, and 15 bases lay between the germline ends. In germline, CDR1 is SGHRS, CDR2 YFSETQ. CDR3 length: 16 amino acids. The CDR3 DNA sequence: TGCGCCAGCAGCCGCCTCGGGACACAAAACACCGGGGAGCTGTTTTTT. The encoded protein is CASSRLGTQNTGELFF.

This chain uses TRBV6-2 or TRBV6-3 with TRBJ1-1; D is undetermined. The CDR3 length is 13 residues. Germline assignment: CDR1 MNHEY and CDR2 SVGEGT. Trimming shortened V by 0 bases and J by 5 bases, and 7 bases separated the two germline ends. CDR3 nucleotides: TGTGCCAGCAGTTACTCGAGGGAAACTGAAGCTTTCTTT. Translating it yields CASSYSRETEAFF.

The chain is built from TRBV5-1 and TRBJ2-5; D gene ambiguous. The ends were cut back, 3 bases at V and 5 bases at J, with 11 bases in the middle. There are 13 residues in the CDR3. CDR1 is SGHRS and CDR2 is YFSETQ in the germline V gene. Here the CDR3 reads CASSSSSVETQYF. The CDR3 DNA sequence: TGCGCCAGCAGCTCGTCATCGGTGGAGACCCAGTACTTC.

The chain links TRBV2 to TRBJ1-6; TRBD1 might be the D (6 bases). CDR3 length: 12 amino acids. Germline values: CDR1 SNHLY, CDR2 FYNNEI. V lost 10 bases, J lost 7 bases, and 11 bases lay in between. CDR3 sequence reads: CATGGPNSPLHF. DNA for the CDR3: TGTGCCACGGGGGGGCCCAATTCACCCCTCCACTTT. Full variable domain (remainder filled in from reference TRBV2 and TRBJ1-6): EPEVTQTPSHQVTQMGQEVILRCVPISNHLYFYWYRQILGQKVEFLVSFYNNEISEKSEIFDDQFSVERPDGSNFTLKIRSTKLEDSAMYFCATGGPNSPLHFGNGTRLTVT.

This rearrangement joins TRBV10-2 to TRBJ1-2; possibly TRBD1 for D (6 bases). Trimming left V 3 bases short and J 5 bases short, with 16 bases between. Germline CDR1 reads WSHSY; CDR2 reads SAAADI. This CDR3 is 15 amino acids long. The CDR3 DNA reads as TGCGCCAGCAGTGAAACCAGACAGGTTTGGTATGGCTACACCTTC. Protein product: CASSETRQVWYGYTF.

This chain joins TRBV20-1 and TRBJ2-3; TRBD2 aligns across 7 bases. CDR1 is DFQATT, CDR2 SNEGSKA, per germline (reference sequence). The CDR3 covers 15 residues. The V gene end was trimmed by 3 bases and the J gene end by 2 bases; junction bases not matched to a gene: 8. This CDR3 is CSASPASGLTDTQYF. Written as DNA, the CDR3 is TGCAGTGCTAGTCCGGCTAGCGGCCTCACAGATACGCAGTATTTT.

This clone was picked up a small number of times. Other nucleotide sequences in the sample specify the same CDR3. The chain is built from TRBV7-2 and TRBJ2-1; 11 positions agree with TRBD2. With V trimmed by 5 bases and J by 4 bases, 4 bases remained unmatched. CDR3 size: 15 residues. Germline loops: CDR1 SGHTA, CDR2 FQGNSA. DNA for the CDR3: TGTGCCAGCAGCCCTGGGACTAGCGGATACAATGAGCAGTTCTTC. Translating gives CASSPGTSGYNEQFF.

The gene calls are TRBV15 and TRBJ2-7; perhaps TRBD2 as D (6 bases). Between the trimmed V and J ends, which lost 0 bases and 6 bases, there was a span of 12 bases. Per the germline V gene, CDR1 is LNHNV and CDR2 is YYDKDF (reference sequence). The CDR3 spans 14 residues. The CDR3 spells CATSREIGRGEQYF. CDR3 sequence (DNA): TGTGCCACCAGCAGAGAAATCGGGCGGGGCGAGCAGTACTTC. The full variable domain, completed using reference TRBV15 and TRBJ2-7, is DAMVIQNPRYQVTQFGKPVTLSCSQTLNHNVMYWYQQKSSQAPKLLFHYYDKDFNNEADTPDNFQSRRPNTSFCFLDIRSPGLGDTAMYLCATSREIGRGEQYFGPGTRLTVT.

This clone turned up a few times. The gene calls are TRBV11-2 and TRBJ1-4, with 7 bases fitting TRBD1. The CDR3 consists of 15 residues. V lost 5 bases and J lost 5; bases outside the gene matches: 8. Per the germline V gene, CDR1 is SGHAT and CDR2 is FQNNGV. CDR3 DNA: TGTGCCAGCAGCCTCGAGGGGGCTCCGAATGAAAAACTGTTTTTT. Encoded protein: CASSLEGAPNEKLFF.

This sequence joins TRBV18 and TRBJ2-1, with a weak D call TRBD2 (6 bases). The V end was cut by 2 bases, the J end by 1 base, with 18 bases between. The CDR3 length is 18 residues. Looked up from germline, CDR1 is KGHSH and CDR2 is LQKENI. The CDR3 sequence: CASSPEGGGAVSYNEQFF. The DNA of the CDR3 is TGTGCCAGCTCACCAGAGGGAGGAGGGGCCGTTTCCTACAATGAGCAGTTCTTC.

The V and J genes are TRBV3-1 (or the pseudogene TRBV3-2) and TRBJ1-1; TRBD1 agrees at 8 bases. The V gene end was trimmed by 1 base and the J gene end by 5 bases; junction bases not matched to a gene: 6. CDR1 LGHDT and CDR2 YNNKEL come from the germline V gene (reference sequence). The CDR3 loop spans 15 amino acids. This CDR3 reads CASSQAGQGDTEAFF. The DNA for the CDR3 is TGTGCCAGCAGCCAAGCAGGACAGGGAGATACTGAAGCTTTCTTT.

The J gene is TRBJ1-1, the V gene TRBV11-3; a possible D gene is TRBD1 (6 bases). This CDR3 has 14 residues. Germline assignment: CDR1 SGHNT and CDR2 YENEEA. Between the trimmed V and J ends, which lost 2 bases and 1 base, there was a span of 8 bases. CDR3 amino acids: CASSLQGQNTEAFF. The DNA of the CDR3 is TGTGCCAGCAGCTTACAGGGGCAGAACACTGAAGCTTTCTTT. The whole variable domain, remainder taken from reference TRBV11-3 and TRBJ1-1, is EAGVVQSPRYKIIEKKQPVAFWCNPISGHNTLYWYLQNLGQGPELLIRYENEEAVDDSQLPKDRFSAERLKGVDSTLKIQPAELGDSAVYLCASSLQGQNTEAFFGQGTRLTVV.

This clone was seen a handful of times. This chain connects TRBV5-6 to TRBJ2-1; a weak D match, TRBD1 (5 bases). The CDR3 contains 15 residues. Germline CDR1 reads SGHDT; CDR2 reads YYEEEE. V was pared by 0 bases and J by 10 bases, with 17 bases between. The DNA for the CDR3 is TGTGCCAGCAGCTTGGCAGGGATTATCTCCTCGGAGCAGTTCTTC. It yields the protein CASSLAGIISSEQFF. Looking up the rest from reference TRBV5-6 and TRBJ2-1 gives the full variable domain: DAGVTQSPTHLIKTRGQQVTLRCSPKSGHDTVSWYQQALGQGPQFIFQYYEEEERQRGNFPDRFSGHQFPNYSSELNVNALLLGDSALYLCASSLAGIISSEQFFGPGTRLTVL.

V gene TRBV19 combines with J gene TRBJ1-2; D ambiguous. The CDR3 covers 12 residues. V gave up 5 bases and J gave up 7 bases, with 11 bases separating them. Germline CDR1 and CDR2: LNHDA and SQIVND (reference sequence). DNA for the CDR3: TGTGCCAGTAGTTCCTCCCTCGGTGGCTACACCTTC. Translated, it gives CASSSSLGGYTF. The variable domain in full, completed from reference TRBV19 and TRBJ1-2, reads DGGITQSPKYLFRKEGQNVTLSCEQNLNHDAMYWYRQDPGQGLRLIYYSQIVNDFQKGDIAEGYSVSREKKESFPLTVTSAQKNPTAFYLCASSSSLGGYTFGSGTRLTVV.

The chain combines TRBV7-2 with TRBJ2-1; TRBD2 matches 11 bases. Germline lookup yields CDR1 SGHTA and CDR2 FQGNSA. The CDR3 contains 16 residues. Trimming at V came to 3 bases and at J to 7 bases, leaving 8 bases not matched to a gene. In DNA form, the CDR3 reads TGTGCCAGCAGCTTTTATAGCGGGGGGGCCTCAAATGAGCAGTTCTTC. Protein sequence: CASSFYSGGASNEQFF.

The chain recombines TRBV5-4 with TRBJ2-2; a possible D gene is TRBD2 (7 bases). The germline gives CDR1 SGHNT, CDR2 YYREEE (reference sequence). This CDR3 is built from 16 residues. V lost 4 bases and J lost 3, with 16 bases in between. This chain's CDR3 is CASSPGGGRYTGELFF. In nucleotides, the CDR3 is TGTGCCAGCAGCCCTGGGGGGGGCAGGTACACCGGGGAGCTGTTTTTT.

There are a few counts of this clone. This chain uses TRBV20-1 with TRBJ2-1; D is possibly TRBD2 (5 bases). V lost 3 bases and J lost 14, with 11 bases in between. Germline CDR1 and CDR2: DFQATT and SNEGSKA (reference sequence). This CDR3 region has 10 residues. CDR3 amino acids: CSASRTEEFF. The CDR3 DNA reads as TGCAGTGCTAGCAGGACGGAGGAGTTCTTC.

This chain uses TRBV29-1 with TRBJ2-1; 10 nucleotides agree with TRBD1. Germline loops: CDR1 SQVTM, CDR2 ANQGSEA. The CDR3 sequence is 13 residues long. V shed 7 bases, J shed 6 bases, and the junction held 6 bases outside the gene matches. The CDR3 here is CSAGRTGGNEQFF. The CDR3 nucleotides read TGCAGCGCTGGTAGGACAGGGGGCAATGAGCAGTTCTTC.

V gene TRBV2 combines with J gene TRBJ2-1; 8 bases line up with TRBD2. Per germline, CDR1 SNHLY and CDR2 FYNNEI. The CDR3 has 15 residues. J was trimmed by 7 bases and V by 3 bases; bases with no gene match: 8. CDR3 DNA sequence: TGTGCCAGCAGTGAGGCGGGAGGAAAATATAATGAGCAGTTCTTC. It yields the protein CASSEAGGKYNEQFF. Variable domain in full (rest from reference TRBV2 and TRBJ2-1): EPEVTQTPSHQVTQMGQEVILRCVPISNHLYFYWYRQILGQKVEFLVSFYNNEISEKSEIFDDQFSVERPDGSNFTLKIRSTKLEDSAMYFCASSEAGGKYNEQFFGPGTRLTVL.

V is TRBV2 and J is TRBJ2-2, with D possibly matching TRBD1 (5 bases). The germline gives CDR1 SNHLY, CDR2 FYNNEI. The CDR3 consists of 13 residues. The germline V and J ends were trimmed by 8 bases and 6 bases, with 13 bases remaining between them. CDR3 loop: CASARGNAGELFF. The CDR3 DNA reads TGTGCCAGCGCTAGGGGTAACGCCGGGGAGCTGTTTTTT.

CDR3 residues: CAWTGVIPPEAFF. The CDR3 DNA follows: TGTGCCTGGACGGGAGTGATACCCCCTGAAGCTTTCTTT. V is TRBV30 and J is TRBJ1-1, with D hard to call. Germline V gene sequence: CDR1 GTSNPN, CDR2 SVGIG (reference sequence). The CDR3 is made up of 13 amino acids. The V gene lost 4 bases and the J gene lost 6 bases, with 15 bases spanning the gap.

This clone has only a few counts. This rearrangement joins TRBV10-3 to TRBJ1-2; D is unclear. Trimming cost V 10 bases and J 8 bases, with 17 bases left between them. The CDR3 extends over 12 amino acids. Germline V CDR1 and CDR2: ENHRY, SYGVKD. CDR3 sequence reads: CATTPGGRGYTF. The CDR3 DNA follows: TGTGCCACCACCCCCGGAGGCAGAGGCTACACCTTC.

The genes are TRBV4-3 and TRBJ1-2; tentatively, D is TRBD1 (6 bases). The germline V and J ends were trimmed by 0 bases and 4 bases, with 21 bases remaining between them. Germline V lookup: CDR1 LGHNA, CDR2 YSLEER. The CDR3 extends over 18 amino acids. The CDR3 sequence: CASSQEAIPGHRGYGYTF. For the CDR3, the DNA is TGCGCCAGCAGCCAAGAGGCTATTCCGGGACACCGGGGCTATGGCTACACCTTC.

The chain joins TRBV14 to TRBJ1-5; tentatively, D is TRBD1 (6 bases). The V gene's germline CDR1 is SGHDN and CDR2 FVKESK. This CDR3 has 16 residues. V was trimmed by 0 bases and J by 7 bases, leaving 16 bases between them. The CDR3 sequence is CASSQDRDILGQPQHF. The CDR3, as DNA: TGTGCCAGCAGCCAAGACCGGGACATCCTGGGACAGCCCCAGCATTTT.

This chain uses TRBV29-1 with TRBJ1-2, with TRBD1 matching over 9 bases. Germline loops: CDR1 SQVTM, CDR2 ANQGSEA. Unmatched junction bases numbered 6, after V lost 7 bases and J lost 3 bases. This CDR3 region has 13 residues. CDR3 sequence: CSAGQGIDYGYTF. The CDR3 DNA is TGCAGCGCCGGACAGGGGATAGACTATGGCTACACCTTC.